A single sample gave rise to the 17 T cell receptor beta chains below, sequenced in a study of blood T cell repertoires in COVID-19. Measured with immunoSEQ multiplex PCR; TCRdb has only the in-frame clones, and not every one. Altogether over 250,000 clones are present, about 87% being singletons, with the ten largest covering around 2.5%. The sample taken for sequencing was peripheral blood. Receptors originate from a woman between 45 and 65 years old with acute or convalescent COVID-19.

CDR3 sequence (DNA): TGTGCCAGCAGCTCTAATTATGCCGGGGAGCTGTTTTTT. Residues: CASSSNYAGELFF. V usage is TRBV11-2 and J usage is TRBJ2-2; D uncertain. CDR1 is SGHAT, CDR2 FQNNGV, per germline. Trimming took 4 bases from V and 6 from J, leaving 9 bases between them. The CDR3 length is 13 residues.

The chain employs TRBV6-6 and TRBJ2-7; 7 positions match TRBD2. The V and J ends lost 8 bases and 5 bases, in that order; junction bases with no gene match: 12. The V gene's germline CDR1 is MNHNY and CDR2 SVGAGI (reference sequence). The CDR3 is 14 amino acids. The CDR3, as DNA: TGTGCCAGCCGCCCCGGCGGGAGTGTGGACGAGCAGTACTTC. Residues: CASRPGGSVDEQYF.

The chain couples TRBV29-1 to TRBJ1-2, with D possibly being TRBD1 (6 bases). The V end lost 8 bases, the J end lost 4 bases, and 20 bases lay between the germline ends. From germline, CDR1 is SQVTM and CDR2 ANQGSEA. CDR3 size: 14 residues. The CDR3 DNA reads TGCAGCCTACTGGGTCCAGGGGTCGGCTATGGCTACACCTTC. It is translated as CSLLGPGVGYGYTF.

This chain connects TRBV5-4 to TRBJ1-1; D call uncertain. The CDR3 consists of 15 residues. Germline V CDR1 and CDR2: SGHNT, YYREEE (reference sequence). V was trimmed by 0 bases and J by 2 bases, leaving 11 bases between them. The CDR3 region has the DNA TGTGCCAGCAGCTTGGCACGGACGGGAAACACTGAAGCTTTCTTT. Encoded protein: CASSLARTGNTEAFF.

V is TRBV7-2 and J is TRBJ1-2; D possibly corresponds to TRBD1 (5 bases). The CDR3 runs 13 residues. Trimming pared 3 bases from V and 3 bases from J, leaving 8 bases between. The V gene's germline CDR1 is SGHTA and CDR2 FQGNSA. The CDR3 nucleotides read TGTGCCAGCAGCTTTGGGGCGGACTATGGCTACACCTTC. Encoded protein: CASSFGADYGYTF.

The V call is TRBV13, the J call TRBJ2-2; 13 bases line up with TRBD2. The V gene's germline CDR1 is PRHDT and CDR2 FYEKMQ (reference sequence). Trimming took 5 bases from V and 5 from J; bases not matched to a gene: 8. CDR3 length: 17 amino acids. The CDR3 spells CASSPVGLAGETGELFF. The CDR3 coding sequence is TGTGCCAGCAGCCCCGTCGGACTAGCGGGAGAAACCGGGGAGCTGTTTTTT.

The V and J genes are TRBV27 and TRBJ2-1; TRBD1 agrees at 8 bases. The CDR3 contains 16 residues. Germline values: CDR1 MNHEY, CDR2 SMNVEV (reference sequence). Trimming cost V 3 bases and J 3 bases; bases outside gene matches: 7. The CDR3 nucleotides read TGTGCCAGCAGTTTCCCGGGCAGGGGGCACTACAATGAGCAGTTCTTC. It codes for CASSFPGRGHYNEQFF.

CDR3 protein: CASSRPGAGELFF. CDR3 bases: TGTGCCAGCTCTCGACCAGGGGCCGGGGAGCTGTTTTTT. This sequence joins TRBV18 and TRBJ2-2; maybe TRBD1 (6 bases). The CDR3 covers 13 residues. CDR1 is KGHSH and CDR2 is LQKENI in the germline V gene. V lost 6 bases and J lost 6, with 11 bases in between.

The rearrangement uses TRBV10-3 and TRBJ1-5; 8 bases line up with TRBD1. The CDR3 is 14 residues long. After removal of 6 bases from V and 7 bases from J, the junction contained 8 bases not matched to a gene. In germline, CDR1 is ENHRY, CDR2 SYGVKD. CDR3 DNA sequence: TGTGCCATCAGCCCGACAGGGGAGGCCCAGCCCCAGCATTTT. Protein sequence: CAISPTGEAQPQHF.

The sample holds one count of this clone. The chain combines TRBV7-2 with TRBJ1-2, with TRBD1 as a possible D gene (6 bases). Germline V gives CDR1 SGHTA, CDR2 FQGNSA. The V gene lost 5 bases and the J gene lost 8 bases, with 18 bases spanning the gap. The CDR3 is 14 amino acids. Here the CDR3 reads CASSPRWGGGGYTF. CDR3 sequence (DNA): TGTGCCAGCAGCCCTCGGTGGGGGGGCGGAGGCTACACCTTC.

This clone is a singleton in its sample. This sequence joins TRBV28 and TRBJ1-1; 9 nucleotides match TRBD1. Germline V lookup: CDR1 MDHEN, CDR2 SYDVKM. V trimming: 6 bases; J trimming: 3 bases; junction bases outside the gene matches: 8. The CDR3 runs 15 residues. The CDR3 nucleotides read TGTGCCAGCAGGGGGGACAGGGAGCGTTACACTGAAGCTTTCTTT. Its translation: CASRGDRERYTEAFF.

This clone came up once. This chain uses TRBV9 with TRBJ2-1; D might be TRBD2 (6 bases). V was shortened by 1 base and J by 4 bases, with 9 bases between the two germline ends. Germline assignment: CDR1 SGDLS and CDR2 YYNGEE. This CDR3 is 14 amino acids long. In DNA form, the CDR3 reads TGTGCCAGCAGCGTACGGGAGTGGTACAATGAGCAGTTCTTC. This encodes CASSVREWYNEQFF.

The chain uses TRBV19 and TRBJ1-6; perhaps TRBD1 as D (5 bases). This CDR3 is built from 18 residues. Trimming left V 3 bases short and J 6 bases short, with 21 bases between. Germline CDR1 is LNHDA and CDR2 is SQIVND (reference sequence). CDR3 nucleotide sequence: TGTGCCAGTAGTATCTCACAGGCGAGAAGCAGAATTAATTCACCCCTCCACTTT. Amino acid sequence: CASSISQARSRINSPLHF.

The V gene is TRBV19, the J gene TRBJ1-5, with TRBD1 matching over 11 bases. Trimming removed 9 bases from V and 4 bases from J; junction bases left unmatched: 11. CDR3 length equals 16 residues. Germline V gives CDR1 LNHDA, CDR2 SQIVND (reference sequence). The CDR3 nucleotides read TGTGCCAGCAGACCCGGGACAGGGGGTCTGAATCAGCCCCAGCATTTT. This translates into CASRPGTGGLNQPQHF.

This clone was found once. The chain combines TRBV30 with TRBJ1-5; D may be TRBD1 (6 bases). V lost 2 bases, J lost 3 bases, and 14 bases lay in between. Germline values: CDR1 GTSNPN, CDR2 SVGIG (reference sequence). The CDR3 spans 15 residues. DNA of the CDR3: TGTGCCTGGAGTTGGGCAGGGGCCGCCAATCAGCCCCAGCATTTT. Translated: CAWSWAGAANQPQHF.

This rearrangement joins TRBV7-3 to TRBJ2-7, with 12 nucleotides matching TRBD2. CDR3 length: 16 residues. The germline CDR1 and CDR2 sequences are SGHTA and FQGTGA. V trimming: 0 bases; J trimming: 2 bases; junction bases outside the gene matches: 2. The DNA for the CDR3 is TGTGCCAGCAGCTTAACGAGGACTAGCGGGGCCTACGAGCAGTACTTC. This translates into CASSLTRTSGAYEQYF.

This rearrangement joins TRBV7-2 to TRBJ2-7, with 9 bases matching TRBD1. V dropped 6 bases and J dropped 2; count of bases not matched to a gene: 8. The CDR3 is 15 amino acids. Germline V gives CDR1 SGHTA, CDR2 FQGNSA. The CDR3 region is CASRLPGTGTYEQYF. CDR3 coding DNA: TGTGCCAGCAGGCTTCCGGGGACAGGGACCTACGAGCAGTACTTC. Supplemented by reference TRBV7-2 and TRBJ2-7, the full variable domain reads GAGVSQSPSNKVTEKGKDVELRCDPISGHTALYWYRQSLGQGLEFLIYFQGNSAPDKSGLPSDRFSAERTGGSVSTLTIQRTQQEDSAVYLCASRLPGTGTYEQYFGPGTRLTVT.